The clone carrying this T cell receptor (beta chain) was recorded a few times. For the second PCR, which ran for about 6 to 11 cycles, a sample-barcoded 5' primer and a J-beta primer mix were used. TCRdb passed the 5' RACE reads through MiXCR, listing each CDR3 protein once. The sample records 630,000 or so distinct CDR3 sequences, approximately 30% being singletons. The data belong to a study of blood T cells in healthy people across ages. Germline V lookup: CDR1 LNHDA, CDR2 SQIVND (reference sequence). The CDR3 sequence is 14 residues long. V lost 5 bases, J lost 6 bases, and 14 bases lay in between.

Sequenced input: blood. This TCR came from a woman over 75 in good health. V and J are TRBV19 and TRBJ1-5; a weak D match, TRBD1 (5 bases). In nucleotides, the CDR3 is TGTGCCAGTAGTGGAGGGCAGGGAACTCAGCCCCAGCATTTT. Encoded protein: CASSGGQGTQPQHF.